This T cell receptor beta chain was profiled in a study of Ad26.COV2.S vaccination and SARS-CoV-2 variants. Germline CDR1 is LGHNA and CDR2 is YNFKEQ. Trimming took off 6 bases at V and 0 bases at J, with 7 bases between the two ends. This CDR3 has 13 residues. As to treatment: around 19 received Ad26.COV2.S at low or high dose, single or two shots; roughly five received placebo; per-sample allocation not given. Following the first vaccine or placebo injection, samples were taken on day 63. Using immunoSEQ multiplex PCR, the repertoire was profiled, and TCRdb retains in-frame clones only, with some absent. Seen here are around 420,000 clones, approximately 88% observed once, and the top ten hold less than 4.5%.

Specimen: peripheral blood, collected in a trial of Ad26.COV2.S vaccine versus placebo. V and J are TRBV4-2 and TRBJ2-3; D remains unclear. This TCR derives from a person between 18 and 59 years old who received the Ad26.COV2.S COVID-19 vaccine or a placebo. DNA of the CDR3: TGTGCCAGCAGTGGGGAAAGCACAGATACGCAGTATTTT. It yields the protein CASSGESTDTQYF.